The clone carrying this T cell receptor beta chain has more than one count but fewer than ten. Antigen: not known. CDR1 MNHNS and CDR2 SASEGT come from the germline V gene. With 4 bases clipped from V and 7 bases from J, the junction kept 12 bases outside the gene matches. The CDR3 consists of 15 residues. The data were obtained in a study of T-cell memory formation after mild COVID-19. Study context: The study found TCR clusters largely donor specific. Findings of the study overall: Mainly CM and EM harbored the contracting CD4+ clones; mainly EMRA harbored the CD8+ ones.

TCRdb recomputed calls from the 5' RACE reads with MiXCR, one row per CDR3 protein. The table records hundreds of thousands of distinct CDR3 sequences, 15% to 20% of them present only once. The sample was PBMCs or a T cell subset sorted from them (not recorded which). J is TRBJ2-5 and V is TRBV6-1; 7 nucleotides agree with TRBD2. The sequence was collected from a man aged 18-30 years who had mild COVID-19 (a few samples of this study predate the infection). Cell type and time point are not known. CDR3 region: CASSALTSPRGTQYF. CDR3 nucleotides: TGTGCCAGCAGTGCCCTGACTAGCCCAAGGGGGACCCAGTACTTC.